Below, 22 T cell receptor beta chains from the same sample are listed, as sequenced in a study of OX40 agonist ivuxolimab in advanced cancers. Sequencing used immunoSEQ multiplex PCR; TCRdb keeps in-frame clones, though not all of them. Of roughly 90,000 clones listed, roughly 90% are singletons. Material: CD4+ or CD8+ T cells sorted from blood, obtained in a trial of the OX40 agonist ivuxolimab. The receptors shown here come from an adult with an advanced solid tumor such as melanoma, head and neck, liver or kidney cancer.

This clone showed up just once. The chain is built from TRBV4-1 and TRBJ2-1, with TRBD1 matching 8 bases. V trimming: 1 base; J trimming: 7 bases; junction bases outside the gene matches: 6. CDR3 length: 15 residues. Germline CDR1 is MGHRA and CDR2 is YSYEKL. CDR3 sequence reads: CASSQVTGVENEQFF. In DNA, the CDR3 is TGCGCCAGCAGCCAAGTGACAGGGGTGGAGAATGAGCAGTTCTTC.

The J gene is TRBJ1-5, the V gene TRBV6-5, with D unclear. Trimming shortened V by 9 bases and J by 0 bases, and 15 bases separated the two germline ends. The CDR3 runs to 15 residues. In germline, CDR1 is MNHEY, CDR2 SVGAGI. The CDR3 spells CASRQAPNSNQPQHF. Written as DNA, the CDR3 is TGTGCCAGTAGGCAAGCCCCCAATAGCAATCAGCCCCAGCATTTT.

The CDR3 DNA reads TGTGCCAGCAGCGCGGGCCCCCTCACCTACGAGCAGTACTTC. Translating gives CASSAGPLTYEQYF. The chain carries TRBV9 and TRBJ2-7; D uncertain. The germline V and J ends were trimmed by 3 bases and 2 bases, with 12 bases remaining between them. CDR3 size: 14 residues. Germline V CDR1 and CDR2: SGDLS, YYNGEE.

CDR3 sequence (DNA): TGTGCCAGCAGCGCGCAGAGCTCTGGAAACACCATATATTTT. Its protein is CASSAQSSGNTIYF. This sequence joins TRBV9 and TRBJ1-3; D call uncertain. The ends were cut back, 3 bases at V and 0 bases at J, with 7 bases in the middle. Germline V CDR1 and CDR2: SGDLS, YYNGEE. This CDR3 has 14 residues.

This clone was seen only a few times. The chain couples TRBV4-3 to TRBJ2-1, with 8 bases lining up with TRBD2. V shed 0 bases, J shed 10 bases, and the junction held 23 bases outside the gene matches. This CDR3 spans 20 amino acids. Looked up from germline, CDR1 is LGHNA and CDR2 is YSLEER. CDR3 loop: CASSQESLASGRDRRREQFF. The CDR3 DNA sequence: TGCGCCAGCAGCCAAGAATCGTTGGCTAGCGGGCGGGATCGGAGGCGGGAGCAGTTCTTC.

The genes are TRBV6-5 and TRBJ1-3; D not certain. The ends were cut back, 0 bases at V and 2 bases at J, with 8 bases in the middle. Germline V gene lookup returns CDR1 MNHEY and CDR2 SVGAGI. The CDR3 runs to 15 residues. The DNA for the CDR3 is TGTGCCAGCAGTTACTCCGGGGAGACTGGAAACACCATATATTTT. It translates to CASSYSGETGNTIYF.

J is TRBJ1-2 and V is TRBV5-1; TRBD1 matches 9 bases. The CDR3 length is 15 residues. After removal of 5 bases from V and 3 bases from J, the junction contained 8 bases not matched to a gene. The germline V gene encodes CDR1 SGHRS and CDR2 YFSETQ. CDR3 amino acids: CASRNGTGYHYGYTF. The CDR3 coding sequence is TGCGCCAGCAGGAACGGGACAGGGTATCACTATGGCTACACCTTC.

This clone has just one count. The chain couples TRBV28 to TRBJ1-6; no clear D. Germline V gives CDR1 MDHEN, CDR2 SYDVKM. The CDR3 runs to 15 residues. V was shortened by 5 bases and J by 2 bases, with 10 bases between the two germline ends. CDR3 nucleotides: TGTGCCAGCAGTGCCGGTGGGACCTATAATTCACCCCTCCACTTT. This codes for CASSAGGTYNSPLHF.

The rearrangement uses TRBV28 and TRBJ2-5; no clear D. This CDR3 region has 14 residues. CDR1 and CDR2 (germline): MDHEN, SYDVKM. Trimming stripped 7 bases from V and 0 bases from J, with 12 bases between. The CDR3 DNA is TGTGCCAGCAACGAAAAGATCCACCAAGAGACCCAGTACTTC. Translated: CASNEKIHQETQYF. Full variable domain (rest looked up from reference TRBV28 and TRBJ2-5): DVKVTQSSRYLVKRTGEKVFLECVQDMDHENMFWYRQDPGLGLRLIYFSYDVKMKEKGDIPEGYSVSREKKERFSLILESASTNQTSMYLCASNEKIHQETQYFGPGTRLLVL.

DNA of the CDR3: TGTGCCAGCAGTTTATCCCGGGGCAACTATGGCTACACCTTC. It yields the protein CASSLSRGNYGYTF. This sequence joins TRBV27 and TRBJ1-2; possibly TRBD1 for D (5 bases). Trimming took off 0 bases at V and 2 bases at J, with 7 bases between the two ends. Germline CDR1 reads MNHEY; CDR2 reads SMNVEV (reference sequence). This CDR3 region has 14 residues.

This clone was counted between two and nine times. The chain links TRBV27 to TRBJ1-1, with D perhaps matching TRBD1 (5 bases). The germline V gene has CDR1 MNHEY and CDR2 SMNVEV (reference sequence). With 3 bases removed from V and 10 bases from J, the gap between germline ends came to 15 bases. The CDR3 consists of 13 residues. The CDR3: CASSLGEGDVAFF. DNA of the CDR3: TGTGCCAGCAGTTTGGGGGAAGGGGATGTAGCTTTCTTT.

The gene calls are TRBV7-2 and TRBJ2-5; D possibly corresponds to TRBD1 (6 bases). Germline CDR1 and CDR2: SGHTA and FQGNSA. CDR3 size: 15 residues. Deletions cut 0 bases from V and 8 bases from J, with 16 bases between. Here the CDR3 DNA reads TGTGCCAGCAGCTTAGCGCTTGGACAGAAAGTCACCCAGTACTTC. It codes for CASSLALGQKVTQYF.

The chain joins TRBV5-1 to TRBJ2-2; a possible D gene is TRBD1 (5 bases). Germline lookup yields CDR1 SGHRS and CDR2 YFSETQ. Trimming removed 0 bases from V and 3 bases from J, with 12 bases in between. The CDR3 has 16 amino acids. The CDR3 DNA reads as TGCGCCAGCAGCTTGGGAGGTGGGGCGGACACCGGGGAGCTGTTTTTT. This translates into CASSLGGGADTGELFF.

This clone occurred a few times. CDR3 nucleotide sequence: TGTGCCAGTAGAACAGGGGGCAATCAGCCCCAGCATTTT. Translated: CASRTGGNQPQHF. The J gene is TRBJ1-5, the V gene TRBV19; 7 nucleotides align to TRBD1. This CDR3 has 13 amino acids. V was pared by 6 bases and J by 2 bases, with 1 base of the junction left unmatched. Germline V gives CDR1 LNHDA, CDR2 SQIVND (reference sequence).

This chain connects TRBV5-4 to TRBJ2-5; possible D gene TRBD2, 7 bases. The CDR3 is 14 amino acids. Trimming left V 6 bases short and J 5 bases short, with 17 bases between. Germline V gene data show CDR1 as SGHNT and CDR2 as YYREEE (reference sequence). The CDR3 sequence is CASMVAGQGETQYF. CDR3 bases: TGTGCCAGCATGGTAGCGGGTCAGGGGGAGACCCAGTACTTC.

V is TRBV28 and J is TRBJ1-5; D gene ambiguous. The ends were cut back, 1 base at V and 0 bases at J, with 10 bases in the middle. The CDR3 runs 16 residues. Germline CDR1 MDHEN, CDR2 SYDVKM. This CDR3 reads CASSLLSGYSNQPQHF. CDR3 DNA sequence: TGTGCCAGCAGTTTATTATCCGGGTATAGCAATCAGCCCCAGCATTTT.

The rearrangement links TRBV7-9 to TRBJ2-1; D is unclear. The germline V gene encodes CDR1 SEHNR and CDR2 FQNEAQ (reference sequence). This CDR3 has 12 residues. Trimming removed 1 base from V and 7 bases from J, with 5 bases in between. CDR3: CASSLETNEQFF. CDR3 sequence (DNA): TGTGCCAGCAGCTTAGAGACGAATGAGCAGTTCTTC.

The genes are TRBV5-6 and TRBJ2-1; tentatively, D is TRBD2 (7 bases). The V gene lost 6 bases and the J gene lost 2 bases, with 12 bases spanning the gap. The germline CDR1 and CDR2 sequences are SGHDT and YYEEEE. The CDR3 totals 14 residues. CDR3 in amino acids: CASIRGDTYNEQFF. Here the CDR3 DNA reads TGTGCCAGCATCCGGGGGGACACCTACAATGAGCAGTTCTTC. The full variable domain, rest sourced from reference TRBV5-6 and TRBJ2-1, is DAGVTQSPTHLIKTRGQQVTLRCSPKSGHDTVSWYQQALGQGPQFIFQYYEEEERQRGNFPDRFSGHQFPNYSSELNVNALLLGDSALYLCASIRGDTYNEQFFGPGTRLTVL.

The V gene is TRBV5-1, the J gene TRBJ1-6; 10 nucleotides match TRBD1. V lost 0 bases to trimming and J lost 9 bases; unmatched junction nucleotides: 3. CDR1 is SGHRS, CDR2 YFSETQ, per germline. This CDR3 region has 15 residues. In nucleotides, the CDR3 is TGCGCCAGCAGCTTGGCGGGACAGGGGTTTTCACCCCTCCACTTT. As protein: CASSLAGQGFSPLHF. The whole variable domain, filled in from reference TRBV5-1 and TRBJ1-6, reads KAGVTQTPRYLIKTRGQQVTLSCSPISGHRSVSWYQQTPGQGLQFLFEYFSETQRNKGNFPGRFSGRQFSNSRSEMNVSTLELGDSALYLCASSLAGQGFSPLHFGNGTRLTVT.

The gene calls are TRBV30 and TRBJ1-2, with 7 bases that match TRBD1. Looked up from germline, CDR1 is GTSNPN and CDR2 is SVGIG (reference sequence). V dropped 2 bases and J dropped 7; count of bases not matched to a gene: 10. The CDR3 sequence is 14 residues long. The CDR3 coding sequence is TGTGCCTGGAGTACAGGGGCCCTTATAGGTGGCTACACCTTC. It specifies CAWSTGALIGGYTF.

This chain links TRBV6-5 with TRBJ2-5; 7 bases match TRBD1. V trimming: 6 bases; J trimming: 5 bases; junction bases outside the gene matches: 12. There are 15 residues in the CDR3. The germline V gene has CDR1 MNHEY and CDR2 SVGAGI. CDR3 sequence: CASRRQGFRKETQYF. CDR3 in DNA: TGTGCCAGCAGACGACAGGGATTTAGAAAGGAGACCCAGTACTTC.

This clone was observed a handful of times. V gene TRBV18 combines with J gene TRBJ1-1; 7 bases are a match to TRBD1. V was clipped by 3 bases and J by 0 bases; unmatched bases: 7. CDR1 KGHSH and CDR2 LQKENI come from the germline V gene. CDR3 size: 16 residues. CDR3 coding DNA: TGTGCCAGCTCACCGAGGACAGGCCCAATGAACACTGAAGCTTTCTTT. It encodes CASSPRTGPMNTEAFF.